This entry features one TCR beta chain sequence. The antigen is unknown. Germline CDR1 is SGHTA and CDR2 is FQGNSA. After removal of 3 bases from V and 0 bases from J, the junction contained 5 bases not matched to a gene. This CDR3 contains 16 residues. This entry is derived from a study of T cell repertoires in cytomegalovirus infection. Study in general: It can be stated that public TCR beta signatures indicated CMV infection as well as a matching HLA type. Findings and limits, study-wide: HLA-C-restricted, CMV-specific TCR beta clonotypes were dominant ex vivo. Identification of carriers of CMV plus the relevant HLA was performed using cumulative public TCR beta family frequency.

TCRdb itself ran the reads through MiXCR, one entry per CDR3 protein. The sample has some 440,000 distinct CDR3 sequences, roughly a third seen once. V gene TRBV7-2 combines with J gene TRBJ2-3; 8 bases map to TRBD2. The clonotype comes from a human donor in good health (CMV status not recorded). Some clones in this sample may be carry-over from other donors' samples. The specimen was PBMCs. CDR3 sequence: CASSLERGSSTDTQYF. CDR3 bases: TGTGCCAGCAGCTTGGAGCGGGGGAGTAGCACAGATACGCAGTATTTT.